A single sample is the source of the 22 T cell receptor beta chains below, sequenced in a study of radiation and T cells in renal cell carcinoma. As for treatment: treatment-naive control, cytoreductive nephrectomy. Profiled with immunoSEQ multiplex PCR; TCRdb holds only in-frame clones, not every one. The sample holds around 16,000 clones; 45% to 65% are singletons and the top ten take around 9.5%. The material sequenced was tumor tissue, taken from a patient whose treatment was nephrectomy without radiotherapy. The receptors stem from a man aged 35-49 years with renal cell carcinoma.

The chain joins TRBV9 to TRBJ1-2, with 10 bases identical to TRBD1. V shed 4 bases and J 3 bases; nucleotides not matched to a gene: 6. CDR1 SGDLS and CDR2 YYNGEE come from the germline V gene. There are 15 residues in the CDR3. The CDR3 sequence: CASSHGTGDDYGYTF. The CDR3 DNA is TGTGCCAGCAGCCACGGGACAGGGGATGACTATGGCTACACCTTC.

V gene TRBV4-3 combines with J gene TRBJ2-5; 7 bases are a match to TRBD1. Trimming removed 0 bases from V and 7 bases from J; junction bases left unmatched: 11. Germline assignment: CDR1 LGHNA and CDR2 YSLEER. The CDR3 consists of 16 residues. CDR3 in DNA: TGCGCCAGCAGCCAAGATCCGCAGGGGGTCTTTGGGACCCAGTACTTC. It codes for CASSQDPQGVFGTQYF.

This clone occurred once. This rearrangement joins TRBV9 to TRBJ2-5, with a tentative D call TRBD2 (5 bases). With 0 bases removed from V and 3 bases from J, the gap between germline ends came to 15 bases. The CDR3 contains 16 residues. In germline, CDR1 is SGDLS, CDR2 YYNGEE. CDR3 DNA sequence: TGTGCCAGCAGCGTAGTGGGAGAGGGAAAGAAAGAGACCCAGTACTTC. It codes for CASSVVGEGKKETQYF.

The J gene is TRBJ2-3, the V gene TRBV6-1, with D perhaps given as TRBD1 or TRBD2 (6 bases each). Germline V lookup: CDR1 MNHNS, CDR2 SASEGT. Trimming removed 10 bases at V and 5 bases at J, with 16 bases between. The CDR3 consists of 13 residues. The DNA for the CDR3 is TGTGCCACCGTGGGGGGCGGGTTAGATACGCAGTATTTT. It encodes CATVGGGLDTQYF.

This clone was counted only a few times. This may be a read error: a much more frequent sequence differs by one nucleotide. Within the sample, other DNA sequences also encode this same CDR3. The CDR3 protein is CASSLAGGYTEAFF. CDR3 in DNA: TGCGCCAGCAGCTTGGCCGGGGGTTACACTGAAGCTTTCTTT. The chain has TRBV5-1 and TRBJ1-1; TRBD1 might be the D (5 bases). In germline, CDR1 is SGHRS, CDR2 YFSETQ. This CDR3 has 14 amino acids. Between the trimmed V and J ends, which lost 0 bases and 3 bases, there was a span of 9 bases.

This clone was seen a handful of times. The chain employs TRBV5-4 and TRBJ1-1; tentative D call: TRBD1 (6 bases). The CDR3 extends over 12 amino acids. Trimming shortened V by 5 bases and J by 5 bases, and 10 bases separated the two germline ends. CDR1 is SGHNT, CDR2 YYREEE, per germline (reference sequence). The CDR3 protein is CASSRTGTEAFF. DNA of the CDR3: TGTGCCAGCAGTCGTACAGGGACTGAAGCTTTCTTT. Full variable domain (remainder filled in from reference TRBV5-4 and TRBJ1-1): ETGVTQSPTHLIKTRGQQVTLRCSSQSGHNTVSWYQQALGQGPQFIFQYYREEENGRGNFPPRFSGLQFPNYSSELNVNALELDDSALYLCASSRTGTEAFFGQGTRLTVV.

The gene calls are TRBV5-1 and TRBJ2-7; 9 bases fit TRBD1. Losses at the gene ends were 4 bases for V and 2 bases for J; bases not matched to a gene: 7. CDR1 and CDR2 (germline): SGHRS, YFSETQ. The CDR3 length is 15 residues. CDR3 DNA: TGCGCCAGCAGCATAGGACAGGGGCCAGCCTACGAGCAGTACTTC. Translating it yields CASSIGQGPAYEQYF.

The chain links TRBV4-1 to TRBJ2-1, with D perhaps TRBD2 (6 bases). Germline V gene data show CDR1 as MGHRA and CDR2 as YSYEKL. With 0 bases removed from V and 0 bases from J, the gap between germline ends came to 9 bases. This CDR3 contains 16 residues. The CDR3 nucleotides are TGCGCCAGCAGCCAAGATCACGGGAGCTCCTACAATGAGCAGTTCTTC. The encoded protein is CASSQDHGSSYNEQFF.

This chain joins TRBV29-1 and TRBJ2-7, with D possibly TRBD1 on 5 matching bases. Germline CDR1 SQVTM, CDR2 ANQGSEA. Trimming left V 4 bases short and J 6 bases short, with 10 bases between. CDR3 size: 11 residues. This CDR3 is CSVGAGIEQYF. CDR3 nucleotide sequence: TGCAGCGTTGGGGCAGGGATCGAGCAGTACTTC.

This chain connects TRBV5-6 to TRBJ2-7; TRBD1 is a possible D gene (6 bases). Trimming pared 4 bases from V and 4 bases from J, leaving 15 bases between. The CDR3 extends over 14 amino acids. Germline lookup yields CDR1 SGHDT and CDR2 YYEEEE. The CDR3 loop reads CASSPQAGEYEQYF. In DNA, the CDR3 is TGTGCCAGCAGCCCCCAGGCAGGGGAGTACGAGCAGTACTTC.

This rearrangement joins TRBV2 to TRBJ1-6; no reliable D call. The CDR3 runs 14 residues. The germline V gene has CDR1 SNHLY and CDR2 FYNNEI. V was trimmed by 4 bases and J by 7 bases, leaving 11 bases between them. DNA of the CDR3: TGTGCCAGCAGTGTGGGAGGGTACAATTCACCCCTCCACTTT. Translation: CASSVGGYNSPLHF.

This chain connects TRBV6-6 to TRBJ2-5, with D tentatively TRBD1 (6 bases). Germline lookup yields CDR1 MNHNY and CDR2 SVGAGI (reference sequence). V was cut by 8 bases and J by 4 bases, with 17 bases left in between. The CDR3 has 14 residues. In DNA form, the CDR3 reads TGTGCCAGCTCGTACGGGACATCGACAGAGACCCAGTACTTC. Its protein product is CASSYGTSTETQYF.

In DNA form, the CDR3 reads TGTGCCAGCAGTCCTGACACCATAAGGAACTATGGCTACACCTTC. Translating it yields CASSPDTIRNYGYTF. The V and J genes are TRBV27 and TRBJ1-2; D gene ambiguous. Per germline, CDR1 MNHEY and CDR2 SMNVEV (reference sequence). Trimming stripped 5 bases from V and 2 bases from J, with 15 bases between. This CDR3 has 15 amino acids.

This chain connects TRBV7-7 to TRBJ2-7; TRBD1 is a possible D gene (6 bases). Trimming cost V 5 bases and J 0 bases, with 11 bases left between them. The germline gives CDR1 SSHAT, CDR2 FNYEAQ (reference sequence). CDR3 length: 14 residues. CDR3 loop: CASSPRDNSYEQYF. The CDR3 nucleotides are TGTGCCAGCAGCCCCCGGGACAACTCCTACGAGCAGTACTTC. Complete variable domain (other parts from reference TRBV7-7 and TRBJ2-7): GAGVSQSPRYKVTKRGQDVTLRCDPISSHATLYWYQQALGQGPEFLTYFNYEAQPDKSGLPSDRFSAERPEGSISTLTIQRTEQRDSAMYRCASSPRDNSYEQYFGPGTRLTVT.

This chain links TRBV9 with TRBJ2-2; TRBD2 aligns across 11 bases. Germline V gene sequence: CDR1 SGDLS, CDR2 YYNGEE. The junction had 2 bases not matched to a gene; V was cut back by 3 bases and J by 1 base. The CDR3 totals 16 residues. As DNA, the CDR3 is TGTGCCAGCAGCGGCGGGACTAGCGGGAACACCGGGGAGCTGTTTTTT. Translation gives CASSGGTSGNTGELFF.

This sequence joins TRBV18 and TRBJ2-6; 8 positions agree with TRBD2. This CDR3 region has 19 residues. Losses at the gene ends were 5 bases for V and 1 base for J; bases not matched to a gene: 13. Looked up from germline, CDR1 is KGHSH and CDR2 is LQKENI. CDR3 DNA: TGTGCCAGCTCATTTTTAACGGGAGGGCGTACTTCTGGGGCCAACGTCCTGACTTTC. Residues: CASSFLTGGRTSGANVLTF. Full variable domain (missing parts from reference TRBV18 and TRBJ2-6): NAGVMQNPRHLVRRRGQEARLRCSPMKGHSHVYWYRQLPEEGLKFMVYLQKENIIDESGMPKERFSAEFPKEGPSILRIQQVVRGDSAAYFCASSFLTGGRTSGANVLTFGAGSRLTVL.

CDR3 sequence (DNA): TGTGCCAGCAGCTTAGGTGTGAGTTGGCGGGGGCCTTCCTACAATGAGCAGTTCTTC. Translating it yields CASSLGVSWRGPSYNEQFF. V is TRBV11-2 and J is TRBJ2-1; tentatively, D is TRBD2 (7 bases). V shed 1 base and J shed 1 base, with 20 bases lying between them. The CDR3 totals 19 residues. Germline V gene sequence: CDR1 SGHAT, CDR2 FQNNGV. Complete variable domain (other parts from reference TRBV11-2 and TRBJ2-1): EAGVAQSPRYKIIEKRQSVAFWCNPISGHATLYWYQQILGQGPKLLIQFQNNGVVDDSQLPKDRFSAERLKGVDSTLKIQPAKLEDSAVYLCASSLGVSWRGPSYNEQFFGPGTRLTVL.

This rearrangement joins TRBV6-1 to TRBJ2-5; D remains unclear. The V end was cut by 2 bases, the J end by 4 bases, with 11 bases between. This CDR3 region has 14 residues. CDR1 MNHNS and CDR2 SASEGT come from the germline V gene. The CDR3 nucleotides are TGTGCCAGCAGTGAATTGCCCGACGGAGAGACCCAGTACTTC. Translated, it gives CASSELPDGETQYF.

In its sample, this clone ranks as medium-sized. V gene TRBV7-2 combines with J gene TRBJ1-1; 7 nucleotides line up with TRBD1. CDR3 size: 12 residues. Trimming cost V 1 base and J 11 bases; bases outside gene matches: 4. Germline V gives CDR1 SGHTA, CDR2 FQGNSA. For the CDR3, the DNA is TGTGCCAGCAGCTTAGGGACAGGCCGGGCTTTCTTT. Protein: CASSLGTGRAFF.

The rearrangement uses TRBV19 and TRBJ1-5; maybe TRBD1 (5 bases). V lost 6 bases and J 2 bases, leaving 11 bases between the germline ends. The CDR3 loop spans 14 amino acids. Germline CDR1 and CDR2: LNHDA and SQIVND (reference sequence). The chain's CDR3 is CASSTGDGNQPQHF. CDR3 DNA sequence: TGTGCCAGTAGCACCGGGGACGGCAATCAGCCCCAGCATTTT.

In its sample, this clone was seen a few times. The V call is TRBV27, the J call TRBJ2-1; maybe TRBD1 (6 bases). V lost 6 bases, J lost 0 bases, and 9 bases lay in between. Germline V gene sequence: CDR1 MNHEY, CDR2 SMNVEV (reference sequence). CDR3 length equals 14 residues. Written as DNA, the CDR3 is TGTGCCAGCAGGGACAGTGGCTCCTACAATGAGCAGTTCTTC. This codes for CASRDSGSYNEQFF.

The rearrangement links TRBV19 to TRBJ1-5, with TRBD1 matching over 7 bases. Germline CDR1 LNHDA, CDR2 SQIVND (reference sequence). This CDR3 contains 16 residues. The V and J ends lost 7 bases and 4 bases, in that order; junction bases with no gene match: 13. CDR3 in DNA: TGTGCCAGTAAAGCCCCTGGGACAGTCTATAATCAGCCCCAGCATTTT. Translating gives CASKAPGTVYNQPQHF.